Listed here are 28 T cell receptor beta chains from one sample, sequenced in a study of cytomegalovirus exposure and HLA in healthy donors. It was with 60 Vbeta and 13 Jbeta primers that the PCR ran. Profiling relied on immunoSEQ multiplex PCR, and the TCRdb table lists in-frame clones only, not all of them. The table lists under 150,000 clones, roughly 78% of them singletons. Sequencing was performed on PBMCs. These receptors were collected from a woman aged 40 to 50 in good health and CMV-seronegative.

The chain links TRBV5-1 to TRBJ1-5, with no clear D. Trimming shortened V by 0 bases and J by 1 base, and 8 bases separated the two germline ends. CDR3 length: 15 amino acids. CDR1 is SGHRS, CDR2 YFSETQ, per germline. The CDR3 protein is CASSLDEGSNQPQHF. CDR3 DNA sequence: TGCGCCAGCAGCTTGGACGAGGGCAGCAATCAGCCCCAGCATTTT.

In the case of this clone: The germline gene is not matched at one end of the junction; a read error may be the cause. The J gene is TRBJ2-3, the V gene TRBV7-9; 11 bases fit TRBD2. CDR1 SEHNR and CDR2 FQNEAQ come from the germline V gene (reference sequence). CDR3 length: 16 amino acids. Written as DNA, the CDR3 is TGTTCCAGCAGCTTTTATACTAGCGGGAGTTCAGATACGCAGTATTTT. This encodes CSSSFYTSGSSDTQYF.

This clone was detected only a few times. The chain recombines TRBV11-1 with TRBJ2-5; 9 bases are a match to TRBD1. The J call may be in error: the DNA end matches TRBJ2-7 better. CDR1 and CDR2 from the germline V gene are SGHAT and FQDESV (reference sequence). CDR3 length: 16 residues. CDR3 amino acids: CASSLPPGQGPDEQYF. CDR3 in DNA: TGTGCCAGCAGCCTTCCCCCCGGACAGGGGCCAGACGAGCAGTACTTC.

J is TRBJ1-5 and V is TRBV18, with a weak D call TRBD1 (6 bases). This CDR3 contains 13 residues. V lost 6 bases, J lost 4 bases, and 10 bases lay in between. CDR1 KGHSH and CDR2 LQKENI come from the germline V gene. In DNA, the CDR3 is TGTGCCAGCTCGCCGACAGGAAATCAGCCCCAGCATTTT. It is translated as CASSPTGNQPQHF.

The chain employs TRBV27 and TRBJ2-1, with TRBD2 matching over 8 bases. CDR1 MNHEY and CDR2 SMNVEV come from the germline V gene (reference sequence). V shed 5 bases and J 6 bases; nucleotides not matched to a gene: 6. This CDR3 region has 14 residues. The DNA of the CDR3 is TGTGCCAGCAGTCTAGCGGGCCAGCCCAATGAGCAGTTCTTC. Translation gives CASSLAGQPNEQFF.

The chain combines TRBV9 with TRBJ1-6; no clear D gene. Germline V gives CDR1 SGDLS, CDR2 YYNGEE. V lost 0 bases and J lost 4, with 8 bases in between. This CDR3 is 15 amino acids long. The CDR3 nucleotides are TGTGCCAGCAGCGTAGGCCAGACTTATAATTCACCCCTCCACTTT. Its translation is CASSVGQTYNSPLHF. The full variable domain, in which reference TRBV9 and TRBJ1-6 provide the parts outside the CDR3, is DSGVTQTPKHLITATGQRVTLRCSPRSGDLSVYWYQQSLDQGLQFLIQYYNGEERAKGNILERFSAQQFPDLHSELNLSSLELGDSALYFCASSVGQTYNSPLHFGNGTRLTVT.

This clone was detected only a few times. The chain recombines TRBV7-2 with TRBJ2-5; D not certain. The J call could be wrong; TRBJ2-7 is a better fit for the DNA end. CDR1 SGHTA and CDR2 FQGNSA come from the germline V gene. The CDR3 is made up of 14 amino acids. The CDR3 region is CASSPFTPPYEQYF. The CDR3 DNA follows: TGTGCCAGCAGCCCATTTACGCCCCCCTACGAGCAGTACTTC.

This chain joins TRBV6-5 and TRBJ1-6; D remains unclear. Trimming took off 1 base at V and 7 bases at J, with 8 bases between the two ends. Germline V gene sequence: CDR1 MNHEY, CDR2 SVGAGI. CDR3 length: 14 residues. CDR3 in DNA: TGTGCCAGCAGTTACTTCGCGGGAAATTCACCCCTCCACTTT. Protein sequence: CASSYFAGNSPLHF.

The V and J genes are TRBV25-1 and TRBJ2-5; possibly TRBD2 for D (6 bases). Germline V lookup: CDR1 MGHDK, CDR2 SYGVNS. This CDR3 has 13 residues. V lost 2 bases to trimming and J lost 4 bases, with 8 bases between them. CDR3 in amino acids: CASSETGAETQYF. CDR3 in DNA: TGTGCCAGCAGTGAAACGGGAGCAGAGACCCAGTACTTC.

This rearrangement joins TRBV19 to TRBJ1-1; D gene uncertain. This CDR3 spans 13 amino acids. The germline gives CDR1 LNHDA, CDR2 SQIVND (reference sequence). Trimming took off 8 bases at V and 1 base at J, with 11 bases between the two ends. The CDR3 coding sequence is TGTGCCAGTCGATGGCAGGAGAACACTGAAGCTTTCTTT. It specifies CASRWQENTEAFF.

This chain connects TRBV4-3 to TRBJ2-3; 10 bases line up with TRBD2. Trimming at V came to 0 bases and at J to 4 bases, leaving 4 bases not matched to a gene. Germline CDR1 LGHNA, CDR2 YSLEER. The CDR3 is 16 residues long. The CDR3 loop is CASSQEPGLASDTQYF. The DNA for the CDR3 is TGCGCCAGCAGCCAAGAACCGGGACTAGCGTCAGATACGCAGTATTTT.

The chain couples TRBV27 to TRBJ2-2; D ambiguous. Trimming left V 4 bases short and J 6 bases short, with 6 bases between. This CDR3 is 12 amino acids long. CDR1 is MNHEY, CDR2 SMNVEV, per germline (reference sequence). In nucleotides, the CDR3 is TGTGCCAGCAGTTATATTGCCGGGGAGCTGTTTTTT. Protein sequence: CASSYIAGELFF.

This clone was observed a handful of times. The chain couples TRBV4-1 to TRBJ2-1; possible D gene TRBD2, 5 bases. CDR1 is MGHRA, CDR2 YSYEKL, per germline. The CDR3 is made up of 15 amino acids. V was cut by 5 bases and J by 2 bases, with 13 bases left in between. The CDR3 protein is CASSNLLGTYNEQFF. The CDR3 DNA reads TGCGCCAGCAGCAATCTCCTCGGGACCTACAATGAGCAGTTCTTC.

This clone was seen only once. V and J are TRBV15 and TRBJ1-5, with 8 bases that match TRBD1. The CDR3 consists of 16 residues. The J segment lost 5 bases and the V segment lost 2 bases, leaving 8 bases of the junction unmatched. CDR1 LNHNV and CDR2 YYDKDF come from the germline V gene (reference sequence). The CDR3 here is CATSRSLGQGDQPQHF. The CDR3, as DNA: TGTGCCACCAGCAGATCACTCGGACAGGGTGATCAGCCCCAGCATTTT. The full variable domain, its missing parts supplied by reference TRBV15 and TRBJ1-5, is DAMVIQNPRYQVTQFGKPVTLSCSQTLNHNVMYWYQQKSSQAPKLLFHYYDKDFNNEADTPDNFQSRRPNTSFCFLDIRSPGLGDTAMYLCATSRSLGQGDQPQHFGDGTRLSIL.

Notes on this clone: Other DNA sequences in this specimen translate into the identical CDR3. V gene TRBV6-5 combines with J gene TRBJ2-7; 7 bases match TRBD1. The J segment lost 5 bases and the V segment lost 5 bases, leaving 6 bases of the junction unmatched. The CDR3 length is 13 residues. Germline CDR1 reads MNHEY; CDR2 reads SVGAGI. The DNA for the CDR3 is TGTGCCAGCAGTAGACAGGGTTTCCACGAGCAGTACTTC. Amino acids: CASSRQGFHEQYF.

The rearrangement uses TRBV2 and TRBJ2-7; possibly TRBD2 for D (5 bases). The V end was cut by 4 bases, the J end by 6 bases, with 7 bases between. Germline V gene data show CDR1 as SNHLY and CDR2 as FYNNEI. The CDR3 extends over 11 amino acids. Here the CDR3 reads CASSGGGEQYF. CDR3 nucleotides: TGTGCCAGCAGTGGAGGAGGCGAGCAGTACTTC.

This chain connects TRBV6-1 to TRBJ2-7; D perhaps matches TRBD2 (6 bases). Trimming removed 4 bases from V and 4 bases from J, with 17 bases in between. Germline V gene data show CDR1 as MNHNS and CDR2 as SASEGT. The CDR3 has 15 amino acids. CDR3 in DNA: TGTGCCAGCAGTGCCTCAGGGTTTGGAGGGTACGAGCAGTACTTC. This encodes CASSASGFGGYEQYF.

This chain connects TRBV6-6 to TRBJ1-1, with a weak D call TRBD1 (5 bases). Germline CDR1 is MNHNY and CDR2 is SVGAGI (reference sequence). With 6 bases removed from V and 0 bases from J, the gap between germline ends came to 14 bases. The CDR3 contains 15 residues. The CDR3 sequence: CASSKYRSMNTEAFF. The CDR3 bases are TGTGCCAGCAGCAAATACAGGAGCATGAACACTGAAGCTTTCTTT.

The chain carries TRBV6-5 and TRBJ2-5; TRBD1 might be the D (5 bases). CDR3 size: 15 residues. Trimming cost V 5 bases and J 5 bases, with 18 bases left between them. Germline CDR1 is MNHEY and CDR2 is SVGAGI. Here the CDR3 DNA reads TGTGCCAGCAGTCAGGTCAGGGCGCCGTGGGAGACCCAGTACTTC. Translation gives CASSQVRAPWETQYF.

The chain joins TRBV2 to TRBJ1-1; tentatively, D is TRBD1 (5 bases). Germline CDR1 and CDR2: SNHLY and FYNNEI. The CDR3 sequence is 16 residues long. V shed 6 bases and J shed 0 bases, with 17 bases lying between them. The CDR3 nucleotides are TGTGCCAGCAGCTCCCAGCGAGGACAACTGAACACTGAAGCTTTCTTT. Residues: CASSSQRGQLNTEAFF.

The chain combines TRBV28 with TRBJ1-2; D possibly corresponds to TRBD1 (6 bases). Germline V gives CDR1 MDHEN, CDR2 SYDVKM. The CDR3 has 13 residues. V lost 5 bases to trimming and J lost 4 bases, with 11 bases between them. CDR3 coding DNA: TGTGCCAGCAGTCCCGGACAGAGCTATGGCTACACCTTC. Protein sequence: CASSPGQSYGYTF.

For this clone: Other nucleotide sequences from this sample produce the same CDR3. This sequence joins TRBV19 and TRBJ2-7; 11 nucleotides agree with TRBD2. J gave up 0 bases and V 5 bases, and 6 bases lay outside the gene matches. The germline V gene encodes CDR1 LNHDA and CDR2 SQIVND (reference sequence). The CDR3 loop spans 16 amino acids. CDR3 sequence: CASSASSGRSSYEQYF. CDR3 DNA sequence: TGTGCCAGTAGTGCCTCTAGCGGGAGGAGCTCCTACGAGCAGTACTTC.

For the CDR3, the DNA is TGTGCCACCAGCAGGGGAGACAGGGGGCGTGCAGATACGCAGTATTTT. This gives the protein CATSRGDRGRADTQYF. The rearrangement uses TRBV15 and TRBJ2-3; 10 bases fit TRBD1. The CDR3 runs to 16 residues. Germline loops: CDR1 LNHNV, CDR2 YYDKDF (reference sequence). Trimming removed 3 bases from V and 4 bases from J; junction bases left unmatched: 7.

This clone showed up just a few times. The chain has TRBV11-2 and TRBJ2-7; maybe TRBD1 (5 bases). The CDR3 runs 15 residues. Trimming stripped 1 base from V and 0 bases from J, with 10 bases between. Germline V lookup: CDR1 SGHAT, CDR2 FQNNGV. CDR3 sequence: CASSLVGHLSYEQYF. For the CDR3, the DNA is TGTGCCAGCAGCTTAGTAGGACACCTCTCCTACGAGCAGTACTTC.

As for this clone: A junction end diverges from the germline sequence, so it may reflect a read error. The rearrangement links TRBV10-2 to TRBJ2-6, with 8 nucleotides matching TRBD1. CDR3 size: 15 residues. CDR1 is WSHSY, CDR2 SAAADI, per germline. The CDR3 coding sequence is TGCGCCAGCAATGGACAGGGAACTGGGGCCAACGGCCTGACTTTC. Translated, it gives CASNGQGTGANGLTF.

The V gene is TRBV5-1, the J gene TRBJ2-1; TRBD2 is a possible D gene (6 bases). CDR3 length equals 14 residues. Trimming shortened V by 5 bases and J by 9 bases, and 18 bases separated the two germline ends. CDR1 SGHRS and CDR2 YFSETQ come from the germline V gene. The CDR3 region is CASRRLDQSAEQFF. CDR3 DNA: TGCGCCAGCAGACGACTAGATCAGTCAGCTGAGCAGTTCTTC.

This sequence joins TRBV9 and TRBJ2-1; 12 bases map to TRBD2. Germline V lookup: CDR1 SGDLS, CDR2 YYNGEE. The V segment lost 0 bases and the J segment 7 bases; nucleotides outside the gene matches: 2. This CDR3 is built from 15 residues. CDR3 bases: TGTGCCAGCAGCGTAGGGCTAGCGGGAGGGAATGAGCAGTTCTTC. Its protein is CASSVGLAGGNEQFF. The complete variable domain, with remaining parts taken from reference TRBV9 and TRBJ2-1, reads DSGVTQTPKHLITATGQRVTLRCSPRSGDLSVYWYQQSLDQGLQFLIQYYNGEERAKGNILERFSAQQFPDLHSELNLSSLELGDSALYFCASSVGLAGGNEQFFGPGTRLTVL.

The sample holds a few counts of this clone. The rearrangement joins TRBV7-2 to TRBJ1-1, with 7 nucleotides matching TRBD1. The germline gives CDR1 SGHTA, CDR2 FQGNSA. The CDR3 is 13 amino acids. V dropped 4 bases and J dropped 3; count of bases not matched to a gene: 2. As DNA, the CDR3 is TGTGCCAGCAGCTCCCAGGGGGACACTGAAGCTTTCTTT. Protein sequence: CASSSQGDTEAFF.